This T cell receptor (beta chain) was recovered during a study of metastatic and nonmetastatic thyroid tumors. Patients were all untreated before their thyroid surgery. This clone was observed many times. Via MiXCR, TCRdb re-called the PCR reads. The top ten hold 6.5% to 8% of the sample, which has about 32,000 clones, 15% to 20% seen once. CDR3 length equals 15 residues. CDR1 and CDR2 from the germline V gene are SGHTA and FQGTGA. J gave up 1 base and V 5 bases, and 5 bases lay outside the gene matches. The origin of this receptor is a female donor with papillary thyroid cancer or a benign thyroid nodule (not recorded which). Some clones in this sample may be carry-over from other donors' samples. The sequencing input was blood. The rearrangement uses TRBV7-3 and TRBJ2-3; 8 nucleotides agree with TRBD1. In nucleotides, the CDR3 is TGTGCCAGCAGCGACAGGGGAAGTGGCACAGATACGCAGTATTTT. The encoded protein is CASSDRGSGTDTQYF.